This TCR beta chain was identified in a study of shared clonotypes between healthy human individuals. There are 14 residues in the CDR3. V was cut by 8 bases and J by 7 bases, with 19 bases left in between. Germline CDR1 MNHEY, CDR2 SVGAGI. Comments on this clone: What it recognizes is unknown.

Overall study findings and caveats: Relative to memory subsets, naive subsets generally showed larger estimated richness.

Genomic DNA of each subset was evenly split across several immunoSEQ plates. The authors' processing: Junction-only sequences without quality scores came from ImmunoSEQ, so filtering differed. Sequencing was performed with immunoSEQ multiplex PCR; in TCRdb, only in-frame clones are kept and a portion is missing. The DNA was the basis for D and trimming; V, J and clone size are from that table. The table has under 1,100,000 clones, about four fifths seen once. The sequenced sample was memory CD4+ T cells from PBMCs. Subset of the sample: CD45RA-negative fraction. The sequence came from a man in his late teens or twenties in good health. Some clones in this sample may be carry-over from other donors' samples. This chain uses TRBV6-5 with TRBJ2-3, with D maybe TRBD2 (6 bases). The CDR3: CASRKELAGYTQYF. The CDR3 DNA follows: TGTGCCAGCCGGAAGGAACTAGCTGGATATACGCAGTATTTT.